This T cell receptor (beta chain) derives from a study of post-analysis software for immune sequencing data. About the research overall: The courses of disease that were included comprised relapsing-remitting, secondary progressive and progressive-relapsing multiple sclerosis. General study results and limits: By F measure, samples from a shared preparation batch strongly co-clustered. Controls had lower frequencies than patients of five TRBV segments, which included TRBV5-6, TRBV5-1 and TRBV20-1. There was significantly lower normalized Chao1 diversity in multiple sclerosis patients than in controls.

Unique molecular identifiers featured in each of the TCR beta cDNA libraries. T cells numbering about 0.85 to 10 million yielded roughly 0.5 million cDNA molecules. TCRdb processed the PCR reads anew with MiXCR; each CDR3 protein has one entry. The sample yields approximately 770,000 distinct CDR3 sequences, 46% seen once. As to this clonotype: Its antigen remains unknown.

The germline CDR1 and CDR2 sequences are LNHNV and YYDKDF (reference sequence). J lost 3 bases, V lost 0 bases, and 8 bases had no gene match. CDR3 length: 17 amino acids. The V call is TRBV15, the J call TRBJ2-7; TRBD2 matches at 10 bases. This clonotype originated in a girl aged 5 to 17 with multiple sclerosis. The sample was blood. CDR3 amino acids: CATSRDLLGLAVYEQYF. DNA for the CDR3: TGTGCCACCAGCAGAGATCTATTAGGACTAGCGGTCTACGAGCAGTACTTC.